The 10 T cell receptor beta chains below come from one sample, sequenced in a study of OX40 agonist ivuxolimab in advanced cancers. Assay: immunoSEQ multiplex PCR; the TCRdb copy retains only in-frame clones and omits some. The sample lists tens of thousands of clones, just over 85% seen once, with 3.5% to 5% in the top ten. The material sequenced was CD4+ or CD8+ T cells sorted from blood, taken in a trial of the OX40 agonist ivuxolimab. These receptors originate from an adult with an advanced solid tumor such as melanoma, head and neck, liver or kidney cancer.

This chain links TRBV14 with TRBJ2-1, with TRBD2 matching over 7 bases. J lost 7 bases, V lost 4 bases, and 13 bases had no gene match. The germline gives CDR1 SGHDN, CDR2 FVKESK. CDR3 length: 16 residues. CDR3 in amino acids: CASSRQMAGVGNEQFF. The CDR3 nucleotides are TGTGCCAGCAGCCGCCAAATGGCGGGAGTAGGGAATGAGCAGTTCTTC.

Note on this clone: Other DNA sequences of this sample code for an identical CDR3. This chain joins TRBV11-3 and TRBJ1-1; D ambiguous. Looked up from germline, CDR1 is SGHNT and CDR2 is YENEEA. The CDR3 sequence is 13 residues long. V shed 1 base and J shed 4 bases, with 7 bases lying between them. CDR3 bases: TGTGCCAGCAGCTTAGGCCCGGGCACTGAAGCTTTCTTT. Amino acids: CASSLGPGTEAFF.

The chain has TRBV10-3 and TRBJ1-4; no firm D call. The CDR3 spans 13 residues. V was pared by 1 base and J by 8 bases, with 8 bases between. Germline CDR1 is ENHRY and CDR2 is SYGVKD. This CDR3 reads CAISELVGEKLFF. DNA of the CDR3: TGTGCCATCAGTGAGTTGGTGGGGGAAAAACTGTTTTTT.

The rearrangement joins TRBV11-3 to TRBJ2-2, with D perhaps matching TRBD2 (6 bases). The CDR3 sequence is 15 residues long. CDR1 SGHNT and CDR2 YENEEA come from the germline V gene. V shed 5 bases and J shed 4 bases, with 14 bases lying between them. CDR3 protein: CASSQAGLGTGELFF. In nucleotides, the CDR3 is TGTGCCAGCAGCCAAGCGGGCCTGGGCACCGGGGAGCTGTTTTTT.

V usage is TRBV18 and J usage is TRBJ1-4; D might be TRBD1 (5 bases). Per germline, CDR1 KGHSH and CDR2 LQKENI. The CDR3 spans 17 residues. The V and J ends lost 2 bases and 2 bases respectively, with 15 bases between them. CDR3 sequence: CASSPVAGRFTNEKLFF. CDR3 DNA: TGTGCCAGCTCACCAGTGGCAGGGAGATTCACTAATGAAAAACTGTTTTTT.

V and J are TRBV19 and TRBJ1-2, with D possibly TRBD1 on 5 matching bases. The CDR3 length is 16 residues. The ends were cut back, 1 base at V and 4 bases at J, with 16 bases in the middle. CDR1 and CDR2 (germline): LNHDA, SQIVND (reference sequence). CDR3 coding DNA: TGTGCCAGTAGTATAGGGGGCAGCAAGGTCTTCTATGGCTACACCTTC. Translating gives CASSIGGSKVFYGYTF.

This clone has more than one count but fewer than ten. The chain uses TRBV28 and TRBJ2-7, with 14 bases identical to TRBD2. Unmatched junction bases numbered 9, after V lost 5 bases and J lost 6 bases. The CDR3 is made up of 16 amino acids. Germline lookup yields CDR1 MDHEN and CDR2 SYDVKM. In DNA form, the CDR3 reads TGTGCCAGCAGTCTACCGGGACTAGCGGGAGAATTCGAGCAGTACTTC. As protein: CASSLPGLAGEFEQYF. The entire variable domain, with the rest obtained from reference TRBV28 and TRBJ2-7, is as follows: DVKVTQSSRYLVKRTGEKVFLECVQDMDHENMFWYRQDPGLGLRLIYFSYDVKMKEKGDIPEGYSVSREKKERFSLILESASTNQTSMYLCASSLPGLAGEFEQYFGPGTRLTVT.

The V call is TRBV6-6, the J call TRBJ2-1; TRBD1 is a possible D gene (6 bases). This CDR3 spans 15 amino acids. V dropped 1 base and J dropped 3 bases, with 10 bases sitting between them. Germline V CDR1 and CDR2: MNHNY, SVGAGI (reference sequence). As DNA, the CDR3 is TGTGCCAGCAGTTACTTCACAGGGTTCTACAATGAGCAGTTCTTC. Translating it yields CASSYFTGFYNEQFF.

V is TRBV29-1 and J is TRBJ1-5, with TRBD1 as a possible D gene (5 bases). Germline V gene sequence: CDR1 SQVTM, CDR2 ANQGSEA. The V end lost 2 bases, the J end lost 0 bases, and 8 bases lay between the germline ends. The CDR3 totals 14 residues. For the CDR3, the DNA is TGCAGCGTTGAACCAGGGTATAGCAATCAGCCCCAGCATTTT. It translates to CSVEPGYSNQPQHF.

V usage is TRBV2 and J usage is TRBJ2-1; 15 nucleotides agree with TRBD2. Per the germline V gene, CDR1 is SNHLY and CDR2 is FYNNEI. V shed 8 bases, J shed 4 bases, and the junction held 6 bases outside the gene matches. The CDR3 extends over 16 amino acids. The CDR3 bases are TGTGCCAGCGGAGGGACTAGCGGGAGGACATACAATGAGCAGTTCTTC. Protein product: CASGGTSGRTYNEQFF. Full variable domain (remainder filled in from reference TRBV2 and TRBJ2-1): EPEVTQTPSHQVTQMGQEVILRCVPISNHLYFYWYRQILGQKVEFLVSFYNNEISEKSEIFDDQFSVERPDGSNFTLKIRSTKLEDSAMYFCASGGTSGRTYNEQFFGPGTRLTVL.